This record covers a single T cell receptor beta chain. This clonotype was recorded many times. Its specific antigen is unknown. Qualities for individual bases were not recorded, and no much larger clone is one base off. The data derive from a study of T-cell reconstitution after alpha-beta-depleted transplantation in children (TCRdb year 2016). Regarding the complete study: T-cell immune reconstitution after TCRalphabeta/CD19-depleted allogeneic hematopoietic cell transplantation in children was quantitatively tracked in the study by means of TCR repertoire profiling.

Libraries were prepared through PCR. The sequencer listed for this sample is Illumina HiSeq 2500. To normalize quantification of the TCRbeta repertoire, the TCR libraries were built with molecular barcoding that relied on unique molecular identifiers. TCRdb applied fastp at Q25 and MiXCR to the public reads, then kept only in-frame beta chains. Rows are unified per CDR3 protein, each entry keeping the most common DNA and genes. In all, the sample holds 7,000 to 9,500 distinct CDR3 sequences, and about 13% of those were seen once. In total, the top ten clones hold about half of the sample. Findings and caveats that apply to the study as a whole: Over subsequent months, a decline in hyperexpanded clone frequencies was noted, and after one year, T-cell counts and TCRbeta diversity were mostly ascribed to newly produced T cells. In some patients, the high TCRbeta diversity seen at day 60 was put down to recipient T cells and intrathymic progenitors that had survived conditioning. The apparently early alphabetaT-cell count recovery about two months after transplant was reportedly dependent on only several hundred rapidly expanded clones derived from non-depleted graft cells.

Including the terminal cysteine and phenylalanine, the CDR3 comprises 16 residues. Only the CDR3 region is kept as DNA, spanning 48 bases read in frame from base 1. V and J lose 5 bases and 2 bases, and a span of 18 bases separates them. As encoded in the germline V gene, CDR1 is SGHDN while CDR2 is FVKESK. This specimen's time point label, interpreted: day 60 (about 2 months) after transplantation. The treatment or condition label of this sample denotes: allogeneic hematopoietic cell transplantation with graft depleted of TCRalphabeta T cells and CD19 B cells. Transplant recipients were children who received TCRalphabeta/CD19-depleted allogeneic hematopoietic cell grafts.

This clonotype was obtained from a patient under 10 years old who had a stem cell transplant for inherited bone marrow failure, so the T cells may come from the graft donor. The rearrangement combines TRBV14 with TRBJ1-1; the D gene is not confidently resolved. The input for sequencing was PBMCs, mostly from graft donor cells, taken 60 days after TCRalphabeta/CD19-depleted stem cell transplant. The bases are TGTGCCAGCAGCTTAATTGTGGGAGTCGCAAACACTGAAGCTTTCTTT. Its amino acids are CASSLIVGVANTEAFF.